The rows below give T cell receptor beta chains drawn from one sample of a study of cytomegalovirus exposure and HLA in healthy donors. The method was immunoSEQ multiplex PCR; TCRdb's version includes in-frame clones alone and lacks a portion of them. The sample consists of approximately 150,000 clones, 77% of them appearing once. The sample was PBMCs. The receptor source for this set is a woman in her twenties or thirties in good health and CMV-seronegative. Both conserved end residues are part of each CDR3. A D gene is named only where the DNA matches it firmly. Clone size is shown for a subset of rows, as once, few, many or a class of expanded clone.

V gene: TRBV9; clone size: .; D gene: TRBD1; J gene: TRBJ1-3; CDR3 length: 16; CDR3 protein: CASSPGQGGRRNTIYF; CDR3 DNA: TGTGCCAGCAGCCCCGGACAGGGCGGCAGAAGAAACACCATATATTTT
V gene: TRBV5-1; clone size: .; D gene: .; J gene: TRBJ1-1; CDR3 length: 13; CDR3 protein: CASSLQGNTEAFF; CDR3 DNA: TGCGCCAGCAGCCTTCAGGGGAACACTGAAGCTTTCTTT
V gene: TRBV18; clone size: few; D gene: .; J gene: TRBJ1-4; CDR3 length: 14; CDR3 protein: CASSEPGQNEKLFF; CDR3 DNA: TGTGCCAGCTCAGAACCAGGCCAAAATGAAAAACTGTTTTTT
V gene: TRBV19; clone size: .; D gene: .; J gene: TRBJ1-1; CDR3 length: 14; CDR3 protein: CASSTSVGRGEAFF; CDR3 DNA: TGTGCCAGTAGTACCTCAGTGGGGCGAGGAGAAGCTTTCTTT
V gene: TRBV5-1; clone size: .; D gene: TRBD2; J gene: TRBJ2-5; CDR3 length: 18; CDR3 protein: CASSEGLAGGPSLETQYF; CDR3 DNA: TGCGCCAGCAGCGAGGGACTAGCGGGGGGGCCATCGTTGGAGACCCAGTACTTC
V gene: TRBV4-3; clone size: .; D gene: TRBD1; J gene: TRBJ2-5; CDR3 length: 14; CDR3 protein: CASSQQGAGETQYF; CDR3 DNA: TGCGCCAGCAGCCAACAGGGGGCGGGAGAGACCCAGTACTTC
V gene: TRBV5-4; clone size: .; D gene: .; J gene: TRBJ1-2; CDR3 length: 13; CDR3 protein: CASSLGQVYGYTF; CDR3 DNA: TGTGCCAGCAGCTTGGGACAGGTATATGGCTACACCTTC
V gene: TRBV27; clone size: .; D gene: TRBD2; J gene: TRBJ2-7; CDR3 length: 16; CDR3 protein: CASSPTGTSGSYEQYF; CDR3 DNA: TGTGCCAGCAGCCCGACCGGGACTAGCGGCTCGTACGAGCAGTACTTC
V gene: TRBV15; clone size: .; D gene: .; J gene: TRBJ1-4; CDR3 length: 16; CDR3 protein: CATSRTARGMNEKLFF; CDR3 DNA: TGTGCCACCAGCAGAACCGCCCGGGGAATGAATGAAAAACTGTTTTTT
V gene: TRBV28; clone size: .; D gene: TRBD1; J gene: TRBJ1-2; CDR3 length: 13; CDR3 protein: CASSADRGYGYTF; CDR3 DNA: TGTGCCAGCAGTGCGGACAGGGGGTATGGCTACACCTTC
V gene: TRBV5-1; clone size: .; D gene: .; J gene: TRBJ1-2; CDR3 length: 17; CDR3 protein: CASSFYLRSGVGIGYTF; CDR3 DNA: TGCGCCAGCAGCTTTTATCTCAGATCAGGGGTTGGGATTGGCTACACCTTC
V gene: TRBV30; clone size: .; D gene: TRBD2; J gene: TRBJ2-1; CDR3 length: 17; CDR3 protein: CAWSKAWRGGPFDEQFF; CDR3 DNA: TGTGCCTGGAGTAAGGCCTGGCGGGGGGGACCTTTCGATGAGCAGTTCTTC
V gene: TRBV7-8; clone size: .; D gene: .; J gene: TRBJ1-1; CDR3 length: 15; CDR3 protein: CASSLAPGPNTEAFF; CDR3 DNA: TGTGCCAGCAGCTTAGCGCCGGGTCCGAACACTGAAGCTTTCTTT
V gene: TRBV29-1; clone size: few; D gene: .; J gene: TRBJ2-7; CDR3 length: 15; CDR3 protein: CSVLKLRGSSYEQYF; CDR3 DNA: TGCAGCGTTTTAAAGCTGAGAGGGTCATCCTACGAGCAGTACTTC
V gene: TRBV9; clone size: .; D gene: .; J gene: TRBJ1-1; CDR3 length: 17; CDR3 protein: CASSAGLSPGMNTEAFF; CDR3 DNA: TGTGCCAGCAGCGCCGGACTCTCCCCGGGGATGAACACTGAAGCTTTCTTT
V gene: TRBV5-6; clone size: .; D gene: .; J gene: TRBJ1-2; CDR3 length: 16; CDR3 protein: CASSLAAGWEDYGYTF; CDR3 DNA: TGTGCCAGCAGCTTGGCGGCAGGGTGGGAGGACTATGGCTACACCTTC
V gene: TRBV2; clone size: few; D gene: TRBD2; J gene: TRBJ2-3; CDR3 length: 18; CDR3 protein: CASSERPTSGGNTDTQYF; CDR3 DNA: TGTGCCAGCAGTGAACGCCCGACTAGCGGGGGGAACACAGATACGCAGTATTTT
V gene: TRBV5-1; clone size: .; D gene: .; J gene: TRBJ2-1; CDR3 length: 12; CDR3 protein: CASSPGGDEQFF; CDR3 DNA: TGCGCCAGCAGCCCCGGGGGAGATGAGCAGTTCTTC
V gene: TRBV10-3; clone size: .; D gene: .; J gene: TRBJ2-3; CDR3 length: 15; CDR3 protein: CAISGGDGRSDTQYF; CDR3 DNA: TGTGCCATCAGTGGGGGGGACGGACGTTCAGATACGCAGTATTTT
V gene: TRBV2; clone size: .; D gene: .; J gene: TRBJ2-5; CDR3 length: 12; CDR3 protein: CASRRFQETQYF; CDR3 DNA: TGTGCCAGCAGGCGGTTCCAAGAGACCCAGTACTTC
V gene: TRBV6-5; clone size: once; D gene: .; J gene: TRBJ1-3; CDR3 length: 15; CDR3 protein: CASSIDRPTGNTIYF; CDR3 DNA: TGTGCCAGCAGCATCGACAGGCCTACTGGAAACACCATATATTTT
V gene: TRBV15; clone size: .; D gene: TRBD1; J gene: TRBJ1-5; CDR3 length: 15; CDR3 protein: CATSRGGQGKQPQHF; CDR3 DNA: TGTGCCACCAGCAGAGGTGGACAGGGGAAGCAGCCCCAGCATTTT
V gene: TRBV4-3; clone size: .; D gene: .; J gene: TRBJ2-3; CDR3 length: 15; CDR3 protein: CASSQRGQSTDTQYF; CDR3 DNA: TGCGCCAGCAGCCAAAGAGGGCAGAGCACAGATACGCAGTATTTT
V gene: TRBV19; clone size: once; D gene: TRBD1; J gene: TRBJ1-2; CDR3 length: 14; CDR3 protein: CASSMGTGDYGYTF; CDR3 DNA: TGTGCCAGTAGTATGGGGACAGGGGACTATGGCTACACCTTC
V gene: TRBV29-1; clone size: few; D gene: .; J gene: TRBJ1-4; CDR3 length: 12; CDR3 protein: CSVEGGGEKLFF; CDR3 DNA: TGCAGCGTTGAGGGGGGGGGTGAAAAACTGTTTTTT
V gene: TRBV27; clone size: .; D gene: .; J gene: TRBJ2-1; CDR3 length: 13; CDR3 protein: CASKIQGSYEQFF; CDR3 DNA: TGTGCCAGCAAGATCCAGGGTAGCTATGAGCAGTTCTTC
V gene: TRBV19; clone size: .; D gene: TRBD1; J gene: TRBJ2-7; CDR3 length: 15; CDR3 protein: CASRETGTGLYEQYF; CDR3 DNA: TGTGCCAGTAGAGAAACCGGGACAGGGTTGTACGAGCAGTACTTC
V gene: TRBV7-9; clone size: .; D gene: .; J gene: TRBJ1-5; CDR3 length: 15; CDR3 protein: CSSSSTDSTNQPQHF; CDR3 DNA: TGTTCCAGCAGCTCCACGGACAGTACTAATCAGCCCCAGCATTTT
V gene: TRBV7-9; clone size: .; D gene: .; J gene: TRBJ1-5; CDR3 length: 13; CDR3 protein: CASSPSGLQPQHF; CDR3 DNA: TGTGCCAGCAGCCCCTCAGGGCTTCAGCCCCAGCATTTT
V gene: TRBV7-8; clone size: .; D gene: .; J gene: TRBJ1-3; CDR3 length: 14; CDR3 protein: CASSLHTSGNTIYF; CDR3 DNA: TGTGCCAGCAGCTTACACACCTCTGGAAACACCATATATTTT
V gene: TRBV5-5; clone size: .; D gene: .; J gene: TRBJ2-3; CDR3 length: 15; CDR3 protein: CASTSVTGRGDTQYF; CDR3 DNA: TGTGCCAGCACCTCCGTGACAGGGCGGGGAGATACGCAGTATTTT
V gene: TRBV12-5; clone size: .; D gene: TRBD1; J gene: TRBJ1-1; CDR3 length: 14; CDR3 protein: CASGSPPTGEIAFF; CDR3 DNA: TGTGCTAGTGGTTCCCCCCCGACAGGGGAGATAGCTTTCTTT
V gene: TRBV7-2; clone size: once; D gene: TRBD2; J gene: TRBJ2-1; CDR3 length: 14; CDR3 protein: CASSLGLGYNEQFF; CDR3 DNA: TGTGCCAGCAGCCTAGGACTAGGGTACAATGAGCAGTTCTTC
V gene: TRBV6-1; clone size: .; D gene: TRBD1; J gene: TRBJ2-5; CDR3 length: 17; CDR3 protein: CASSGSRQGGLQEAQYF; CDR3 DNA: TGTGCCAGCAGTGGTAGCCGACAGGGGGGGCTACAAGAGGCCCAGTACTTC
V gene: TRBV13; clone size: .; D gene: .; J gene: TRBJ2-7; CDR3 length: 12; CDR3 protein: CASSLITYEQYF; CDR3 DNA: TGTGCCAGCAGCTTAATTACCTACGAGCAGTACTTC
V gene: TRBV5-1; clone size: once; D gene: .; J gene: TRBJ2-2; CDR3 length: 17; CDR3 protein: CASSLAIKGANTGELFF; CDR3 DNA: TGCGCCAGCAGCTTGGCCATAAAGGGGGCGAACACCGGGGAGCTGTTTTTT
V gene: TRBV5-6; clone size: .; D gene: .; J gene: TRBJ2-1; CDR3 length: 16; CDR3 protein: CASSRKSTVAYNEQFF; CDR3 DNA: TGTGCCAGCAGTCGTAAGAGTACCGTGGCCTACAATGAGCAGTTCTTC
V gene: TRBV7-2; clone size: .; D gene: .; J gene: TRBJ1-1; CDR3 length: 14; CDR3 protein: CASSRGSENTEAFF; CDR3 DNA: TGTGCCAGCAGCCGCGGGTCAGAAAACACTGAAGCTTTCTTT
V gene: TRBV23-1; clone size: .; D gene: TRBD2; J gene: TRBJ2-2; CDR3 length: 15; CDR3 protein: CATNSSGANTGELFF; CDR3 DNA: TGCGCCACCAATTCGAGCGGGGCAAACACCGGGGAGCTGTTTTTT
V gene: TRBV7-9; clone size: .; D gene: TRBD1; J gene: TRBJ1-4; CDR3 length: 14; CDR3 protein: CASSPQGRKEKLFF; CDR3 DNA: TGTGCCAGCAGTCCACAGGGGCGTAAGGAAAAACTGTTTTTT